These 15 T cell receptor beta chains share one sample of origin, sequenced in a study of CD8+ T cells in alopecia areata. Extracted RNA was reverse transcribed into cDNA, the sequencing template. Profiling relied on immunoSEQ multiplex PCR, and the TCRdb table lists in-frame clones only, not all of them. The repertoire holds about 120,000 clones, with about 50% as singletons. This sample's treatment: oral pan-JAK inhibitor, 5-10 mg twice daily. The input for sequencing was CD4+ T cells sorted from blood, taken at week 4, from a patient treated with tofacitinib. The receptors derive from a human donor with alopecia areata.

The V and J genes are TRBV29-1 and TRBJ2-3; 9 bases align to TRBD2. Germline CDR1 SQVTM, CDR2 ANQGSEA. CDR3 size: 13 residues. The V segment lost 3 bases and the J segment 4 bases; nucleotides outside the gene matches: 2. The CDR3 loop is CSVERLAADTQYF. In nucleotides, the CDR3 is TGCAGCGTTGAGAGACTAGCGGCAGATACGCAGTATTTT.

This chain uses TRBV14 with TRBJ2-1, with D unresolved. Trimming removed 0 bases at V and 5 bases at J, with 8 bases between. The CDR3 runs 14 residues. CDR1 and CDR2 (germline): SGHDN, FVKESK. As DNA, the CDR3 is TGTGCCAGCAGCCAAGAGGGCCTACACAATGAGCAGTTCTTC. This codes for CASSQEGLHNEQFF.

J is TRBJ2-2 and V is TRBV7-3; D possibly matches TRBD1 or TRBD2 (5 bases each). Germline values: CDR1 SGHTA, CDR2 FQGTGA. The V gene lost 2 bases and the J gene lost 3 bases, with 13 bases spanning the gap. The CDR3 totals 16 residues. The CDR3 DNA is TGTGCCAGCAGCTTAGCTGCAGGGCGGGACACCGGGGAGCTGTTTTTT. Translated: CASSLAAGRDTGELFF.

The genes are TRBV6-1 and TRBJ1-5; TRBD1 matches 7 bases. This CDR3 region has 14 residues. V was clipped by 6 bases and J by 1 base; unmatched bases: 3. In germline, CDR1 is MNHNS, CDR2 SASEGT. The CDR3 nucleotides are TGTGCCAGCAGGCAGGGGGTAAGCAATCAGCCCCAGCATTTT. This gives the protein CASRQGVSNQPQHF.

V is TRBV7-9 and J is TRBJ2-2; D is unresolved. V lost 5 bases and J 7 bases, leaving 8 bases between the germline ends. Germline V gene lookup returns CDR1 SEHNR and CDR2 FQNEAQ (reference sequence). The CDR3 contains 12 residues. The CDR3 DNA sequence: TGTGCCAGCAGCCCGGACCACGGGGAGCTGTTTTTT. Protein: CASSPDHGELFF.

This chain joins TRBV6-5 and TRBJ2-5; 7 nucleotides agree with TRBD2. Trimming cost V 8 bases and J 7 bases; bases outside gene matches: 16. Germline values: CDR1 MNHEY, CDR2 SVGAGI. The CDR3 is 15 residues long. DNA for the CDR3: TGTGCCAGCCGCTTGGGCTGGCGGGAGTGGGGGACCCAGTACTTC. Protein sequence: CASRLGWREWGTQYF.

This CDR3 is CASSLGVAYEQYF. The CDR3 DNA is TGTGCCAGCAGCTTAGGAGTAGCTTACGAGCAGTACTTC. V is TRBV7-2 and J is TRBJ2-7; D is undetermined. V dropped 1 base and J dropped 4 bases, with 8 bases sitting between them. The CDR3 covers 13 residues. The germline CDR1 and CDR2 sequences are SGHTA and FQGNSA.

This chain joins TRBV30 and TRBJ2-7, with D perhaps TRBD1 (6 bases). The CDR3 spans 15 residues. Germline V gene data show CDR1 as GTSNPN and CDR2 as SVGIG (reference sequence). V was clipped by 3 bases and J by 3 bases, with 18 bases between them. CDR3 coding DNA: TGTGCCTGGAGCCCCAGGGGCAGGGGTGGCTACGAGCAGTACTTC. This gives the protein CAWSPRGRGGYEQYF. Full variable domain (rest looked up from reference TRBV30 and TRBJ2-7): SQTIHQWPATLVQPVGSPLSLECTVEGTSNPNLYWYRQAAGRGLQLLFYSVGIGQISSEVPQNLSASRPQDRQFILSSKKLLLSDSGFYLCAWSPRGRGGYEQYFGPGTRLTVT.

This clone occurred a few times. The chain employs TRBV6-1 and TRBJ1-1; unclear D gene. Looked up from germline, CDR1 is MNHNS and CDR2 is SASEGT. Deletions cut 10 bases from V and 0 bases from J, with 12 bases between. The CDR3 spans 13 residues. As DNA, the CDR3 is TGTGCCACCTCCCGACGTATGAACACTGAAGCTTTCTTT. This sequence encodes CATSRRMNTEAFF.

The chain recombines TRBV2 with TRBJ2-4, with D tentatively TRBD1 or TRBD2 (5 bases each). Trimming removed 7 bases from V and 0 bases from J, with 10 bases in between. Germline V gene data show CDR1 as SNHLY and CDR2 as FYNNEI. CDR3 length equals 14 residues. For the CDR3, the DNA is TGTGCCAGCACCAGGGCGGGAGCCAAAAACATTCAGTACTTC. Translated: CASTRAGAKNIQYF.

The V call is TRBV11-2, the J call TRBJ2-1; the match to TRBD1 covers 9 bases. V dropped 3 bases and J dropped 7; count of bases not matched to a gene: 13. The CDR3 covers 17 residues. Germline-derived CDR1 and CDR2 are SGHAT and FQNNGV. The CDR3 DNA sequence: TGTGCCAGCAGCTTGCGGGGAAAACAGGGGGCGTCAAATGAGCAGTTCTTC. Encoded protein: CASSLRGKQGASNEQFF.

The genes are TRBV2 and TRBJ2-1, with a possible D match to TRBD1 (5 bases). Germline CDR1 is SNHLY and CDR2 is FYNNEI. With 3 bases removed from V and 5 bases from J, the gap between germline ends came to 11 bases. The length of the CDR3 is 14 residues. The CDR3 loop is CASSESGWNNEQFF. As DNA, the CDR3 is TGTGCCAGCAGTGAGTCAGGGTGGAACAATGAGCAGTTCTTC.

V is TRBV27 and J is TRBJ2-7; 8 bases map to TRBD2. Germline lookup yields CDR1 MNHEY and CDR2 SMNVEV (reference sequence). Trimming removed 3 bases from V and 5 bases from J; junction bases left unmatched: 9. CDR3 size: 15 residues. CDR3 amino acids: CASSLSRREGNEQYF. The DNA for the CDR3 is TGTGCCAGCAGTTTGTCGCGTCGGGAGGGGAACGAGCAGTACTTC.

This chain joins TRBV30 and TRBJ2-2, with TRBD2 as a possible D gene (8 bases). This CDR3 contains 15 residues. Per germline, CDR1 GTSNPN and CDR2 SVGIG (reference sequence). V lost 4 bases to trimming and J lost 3 bases, with 15 bases between them. CDR3 in amino acids: CAWNGRGRYTGELFF. The CDR3 DNA reads as TGTGCCTGGAACGGGAGGGGGCGATACACCGGGGAGCTGTTTTTT. Using reference TRBV30 and TRBJ2-2 for the parts outside the CDR3, the full variable domain is SQTIHQWPATLVQPVGSPLSLECTVEGTSNPNLYWYRQAAGRGLQLLFYSVGIGQISSEVPQNLSASRPQDRQFILSSKKLLLSDSGFYLCAWNGRGRYTGELFFGEGSRLTVL.

The chain is built from TRBV6-1 and TRBJ2-5, with TRBD2 identical over 11 bases. Germline values: CDR1 MNHNS, CDR2 SASEGT. The CDR3 has 14 residues. With 5 bases clipped from V and 5 bases from J, the junction kept 4 bases outside the gene matches. The CDR3 here is CASSIRLAGETQYF. DNA for the CDR3: TGTGCCAGCAGTATACGACTAGCGGGGGAGACCCAGTACTTC.